The source of this T cell receptor (beta chain) is a study of CD8 T cells in Susac syndrome. The V gene lost 0 bases and the J gene lost 2 bases, with 13 bases spanning the gap. The CDR3 has 17 residues. The V gene's germline CDR1 is LNHNV and CDR2 YYDKDF (reference sequence). With random hexamers, reverse transcription was performed on 0.5 to 1 ug of RNA. TCRdb called the immunoSEQ multiplex PCR reads again in MiXCR, with one record for every CDR3 protein. The sample lists about 73,000 distinct CDR3 sequences; around 96% were seen once. The TCR sequence derives from a human donor with multiple sclerosis. The chain couples TRBV15 to TRBJ2-2; weak D call: TRBD1 (6 bases). The sequenced material came from CD8+ T cells from PBMCs. CDR3 DNA: TGTGCCACCAGCAGAGATCTCCAGGGGTTAAACACCGGGGAGCTGTTTTTT. Amino acid sequence: CATSRDLQGLNTGELFF.